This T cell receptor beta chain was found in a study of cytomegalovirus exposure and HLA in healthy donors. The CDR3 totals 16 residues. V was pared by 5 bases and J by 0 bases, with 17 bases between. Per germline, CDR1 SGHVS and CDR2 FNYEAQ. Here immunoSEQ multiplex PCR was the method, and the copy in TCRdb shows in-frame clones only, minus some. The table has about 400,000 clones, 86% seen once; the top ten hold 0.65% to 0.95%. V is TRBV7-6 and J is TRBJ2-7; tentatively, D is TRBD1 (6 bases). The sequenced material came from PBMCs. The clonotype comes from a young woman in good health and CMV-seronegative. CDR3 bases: TGTGCCAGCAGCCCGAAGACAGGCCGGAGCTCCTACGAGCAGTACTTC. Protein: CASSPKTGRSSYEQYF. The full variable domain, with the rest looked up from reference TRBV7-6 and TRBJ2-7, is GAGVSQSPRYKVTKRGQDVALRCDPISGHVSLYWYRQALGQGPEFLTYFNYEAQQDKSGLPNDRFSAERPEGSISTLTIQRTEQRDSAMYRCASSPKTGRSSYEQYFGPGTRLTVT.